The rows below give T cell receptor beta chains drawn from one sample of a study of cytomegalovirus exposure and HLA in healthy donors. Only in-frame clones appear in the TCRdb table, and some are missing; sequencing was by immunoSEQ multiplex PCR. Of about 73,000 clones listed, roughly 71% were seen once; the top ten hold roughly 12%. Source material: PBMCs. The receptors come from a man in his 70s in good health and CMV-seronegative. The CDR3 runs from the conserved cysteine through the conserved F or W. D genes are given only for firm matches. Rows may omit the clone size; those that give it use once, few, many or a size class.

>TRBJ2-5|-|TRBV19|-
CASNSRLGAKGTQYF
TGTGCCAGTAACTCCCGGCTGGGGGCGAAGGGGACCCAGTACTTC
>TRBJ1-5|-|TRBV6-1|-
CASSESGRGFYVQPQHF
TGTGCCAGCAGTGAATCCGGAAGGGGTTTCTACGTTCAGCCCCAGCATTTT
>TRBJ1-5|-|TRBV19|-
CASSIDPGTFPPQHF
TGTGCCAGTAGTATAGATCCGGGAACTTTCCCGCCCCAGCATTTT
>TRBJ1-2|-|TRBV20-1|TRBD1
CSHRGYGYTF
TGCAGCCACAGGGGATATGGCTACACCTTC
>TRBJ1-1|-|TRBV6-5|-
CASSRDSPSREAFF
TGTGCCAGCAGTAGGGACTCCCCCTCGAGGGAAGCTTTCTTT
>TRBJ2-5|-|TRBV11-3|-
CASSLDSQETQYF
TGTGCCAGCAGCTTAGACAGCCAAGAGACCCAGTACTTC
>TRBJ1-1|-|TRBV7-6|-
CASSSEQGAYTEAFF
TGTGCCAGCAGCTCCGAACAGGGAGCTTACACTGAAGCTTTCTTT
>TRBJ2-3|-|TRBV7-2|TRBD2
CASSPPGGADTQYF
TGTGCCAGCAGCCCCCCGGGGGGGGCAGATACGCAGTATTTT
>TRBJ2-2|-|TRBV15|-
CATSREQGGELFF
TGTGCCACCAGCAGAGAACAGGGCGGGGAGCTGTTTTTT
>TRBJ1-4|-|TRBV6-5|TRBD1
CASSSHGTGNEKLFF
TGTGCCAGCAGTTCACATGGGACAGGGAATGAAAAACTGTTTTTT
>TRBJ2-5|-|TRBV7-9|TRBD1
CASSLGDSLSQYF
TGTGCCAGCAGCTTAGGGGACAGCCTGTCCCAGTACTTC
>TRBJ2-4|-|TRBV28|TRBD2
CASSLFGGVNIQYF
TGTGCCAGCAGTTTATTTGGGGGGGTAAACATTCAGTACTTC
>TRBJ2-1|-|TRBV30|TRBD2
CASRPSGRNEQFF
TGTGCCTCCCGCCCTAGCGGGAGGAATGAGCAGTTCTTC
>TRBJ1-2|-|TRBV5-1|TRBD1
CASSSWDSYGYTF
TGCGCCAGCAGCTCGTGGGACAGCTATGGCTACACCTTC
>TRBJ1-4|-|TRBV19|TRBD1
CASRTQGAANEKLFF
TGTGCCAGTCGAACCCAGGGGGCGGCTAATGAAAAACTGTTTTTT
>TRBJ1-6|-|TRBV2|-
CASSATQGNNSPLHF
TGTGCCAGCAGTGCTACACAGGGAAATAATTCACCCCTCCACTTT
>TRBJ2-3|-|TRBV5-1|-
CASSLSVGAGTDTQYF
TGCGCCAGCAGCTTGTCCGTAGGGGCTGGCACAGATACGCAGTATTTT
>TRBJ2-2|-|TRBV6-1|TRBD1
CASSRDRDTGELFF
TGTGCCAGCAGCCGGGACAGAGACACCGGGGAGCTGTTTTTT
>TRBJ2-2|-|TRBV12-2|-
CASRSRAGRMVPYTNTGELFF
TGTGCAAGTCGGAGTAGAGCAGGGAGGATGGTCCCATATACGAACACCGGGGAGCTGTTTTTT
>TRBJ2-3|once|TRBV6-6|-
CASSYQADTQYF
TGTGCCAGCAGTTATCAGGCAGATACGCAGTATTTT
>TRBJ2-1|-|TRBV7-9|-
CASSLPLEASEQFF
TGTGCCAGCAGCTTACCTCTGGAGGCTTCTGAGCAGTTCTTC
>TRBJ1-2|-|TRBV6-1|-
CASSNSGPGGYTF
TGTGCCAGCAGTAACTCAGGGCCGGGTGGCTACACCTTC
>TRBJ2-5|-|TRBV7-2|-
CASSYTDSEKETQYF
TGTGCCAGCAGCTATACGGACAGCGAGAAAGAGACCCAGTACTTC
>TRBJ2-3|-|TRBV7-2|TRBD2
CASSQLAGGGTDTQYF
TGTGCCAGCAGCCAGCTAGCGGGGGGGGGCACAGATACGCAGTATTTT
>TRBJ2-3|-|TRBV5-4|-
CASSSKGEDTQYF
TGTGCCAGCAGCTCCAAGGGGGAGGATACGCAGTATTTT
>TRBJ2-7|-|TRBV10-2|TRBD1
CASTPGQGHYEQYF
TGCGCCAGCACACCGGGACAGGGGCACTACGAGCAGTACTTC
>TRBJ2-3|-|TRBV19|TRBD1
CASTPQGALSTDTQYF
TGTGCCAGTACCCCCCAGGGGGCGCTTAGCACAGATACGCAGTATTTT
>TRBJ2-3|-|TRBV9|TRBD2
CASSAHRAGEGDTQYF
TGTGCCAGCAGCGCTCATAGAGCGGGAGAGGGAGATACGCAGTATTTT
>TRBJ1-1|-|TRBV28|TRBD1
CASSSGQGAGTEAFF
TGTGCCAGCAGTTCAGGACAGGGGGCCGGCACTGAAGCTTTCTTT
>TRBJ1-5|-|TRBV10-3|TRBD1
CATRAGGDQPQHF
TGTGCCACCAGGGCAGGGGGCGATCAGCCCCAGCATTTT
>TRBJ1-3|-|TRBV5-1|-
CASSLGQSSGNTIYF
TGCGCCAGCAGCTTGGGACAGAGCTCTGGAAACACCATATATTTT
>TRBJ1-1|many|TRBV6-6|TRBD1
CASSPQQGGVAFF
TGTGCCAGCAGTCCACAACAGGGGGGAGTAGCTTTCTTT
>TRBJ2-3|-|TRBV7-2|-
CASTHGGRTDTQYF
TGTGCCAGCACACACGGGGGGCGCACAGATACGCAGTATTTT
>TRBJ1-4|once|TRBV28|-
CASSVRGSTNEKLFF
TGTGCCAGCAGTGTCAGGGGCTCAACTAATGAAAAACTGTTTTTT
>TRBJ2-5|-|TRBV18|TRBD2
CASSPGAGIQETQYF
TGTGCCAGCTCACCAGGAGCGGGGATACAGGAGACCCAGTACTTC
>TRBJ2-1|-|TRBV27|TRBD2
CASPEGLAGNEQFF
TGTGCCAGCCCAGAGGGACTAGCAGGGAATGAGCAGTTCTTC
>TRBJ2-7|-|TRBV11-2|-
CASSLGPQGYEQYF
TGTGCCAGCAGCTTAGGCCCACAGGGCTACGAGCAGTACTTC
>TRBJ1-5|-|TRBV19|TRBD1
CASSISRTGTGYSNQPQHF
TGTGCCAGTAGTATATCTCGGACAGGGACGGGGTATAGCAATCAGCCCCAGCATTTT
>TRBJ1-2|once|TRBV28|TRBD1
CASGFQGANYGYTF
TGTGCCAGCGGGTTTCAGGGGGCTAACTATGGCTACACCTTC
>TRBJ2-3|-|TRBV7-2|TRBD2
CASSKLAGGGDTQYF
TGTGCCAGCAGCAAACTAGCGGGAGGAGGAGATACGCAGTATTTT
>TRBJ2-1|-|TRBV18|TRBD2
CASSTPGLAGRNEQFF
TGTGCCAGCTCGACCCCGGGACTAGCGGGAAGGAATGAGCAGTTCTTC
>TRBJ1-1|-|TRBV18|TRBD1
CASSQDRVEAFF
TGTGCCAGCTCACAGGACAGGGTTGAAGCTTTCTTT
>TRBJ2-6|-|TRBV7-9|TRBD1
CASSLTGGLLTGANVLTF
TGTGCCAGCAGCCTGACAGGGGGCTTACTAACTGGGGCCAACGTCCTGACTTTC
>TRBJ1-6|-|TRBV7-2|TRBD1
CASSLVAGGDSSPLHF
TGTGCCAGCAGCTTAGTTGCAGGGGGCGATTCTTCACCCCTCCACTTT
>TRBJ1-2|-|TRBV19|TRBD1
CASRADRGYGYTF
TGTGCCAGTAGGGCGGACAGGGGCTATGGCTACACCTTC